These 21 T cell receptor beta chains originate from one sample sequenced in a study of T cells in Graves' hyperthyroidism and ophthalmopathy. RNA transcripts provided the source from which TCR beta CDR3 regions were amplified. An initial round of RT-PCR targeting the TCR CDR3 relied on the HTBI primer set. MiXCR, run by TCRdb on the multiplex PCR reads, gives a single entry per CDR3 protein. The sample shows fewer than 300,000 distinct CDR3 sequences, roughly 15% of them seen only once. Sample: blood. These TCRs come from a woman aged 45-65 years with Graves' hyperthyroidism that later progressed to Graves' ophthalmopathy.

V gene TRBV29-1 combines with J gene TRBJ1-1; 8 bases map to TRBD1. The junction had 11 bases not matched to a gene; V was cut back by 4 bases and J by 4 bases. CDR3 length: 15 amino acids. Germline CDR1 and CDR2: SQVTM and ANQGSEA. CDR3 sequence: CSVARGRGLVTEAFF. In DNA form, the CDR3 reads TGCAGCGTTGCCAGGGGGCGCGGGTTGGTCACTGAAGCTTTCTTT.

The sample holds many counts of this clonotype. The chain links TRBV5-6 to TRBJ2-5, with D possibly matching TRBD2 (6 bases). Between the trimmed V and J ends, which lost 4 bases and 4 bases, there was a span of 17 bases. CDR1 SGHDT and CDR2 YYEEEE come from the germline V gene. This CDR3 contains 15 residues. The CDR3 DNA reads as TGTGCCAGCAGCCTTCGGACCTTCGGGGGAGAGACCCAGTACTTC. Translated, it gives CASSLRTFGGETQYF.

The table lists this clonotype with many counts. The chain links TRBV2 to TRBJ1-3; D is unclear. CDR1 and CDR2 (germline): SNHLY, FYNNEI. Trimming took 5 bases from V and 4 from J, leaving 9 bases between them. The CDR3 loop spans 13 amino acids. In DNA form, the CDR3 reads TGTGCCAGCAGTTACGGGCGCGGAAACACCATATATTTT. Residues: CASSYGRGNTIYF.

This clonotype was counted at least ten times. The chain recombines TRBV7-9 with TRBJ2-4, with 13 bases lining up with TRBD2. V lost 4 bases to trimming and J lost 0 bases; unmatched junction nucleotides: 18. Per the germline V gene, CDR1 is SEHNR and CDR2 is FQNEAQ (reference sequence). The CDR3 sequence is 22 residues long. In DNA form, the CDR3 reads TGTGCCAGCAGCTCAGGACTAGCGGGAGTCCCGACCACCCTAATAGCCAAAAACATTCAGTACTTC. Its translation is CASSSGLAGVPTTLIAKNIQYF.

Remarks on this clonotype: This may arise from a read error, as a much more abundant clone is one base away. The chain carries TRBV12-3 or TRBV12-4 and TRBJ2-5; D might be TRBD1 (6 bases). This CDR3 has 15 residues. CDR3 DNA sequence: TGTGCCGGCAGTGCCTACCTACAGGGAGAGGAGACCCAGTACTTC. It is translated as CAGSAYLQGEETQYF.

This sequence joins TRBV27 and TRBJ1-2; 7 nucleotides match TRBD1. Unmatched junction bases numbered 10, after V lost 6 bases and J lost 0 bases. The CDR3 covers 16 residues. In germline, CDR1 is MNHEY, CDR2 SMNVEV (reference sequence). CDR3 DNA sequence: TGTGCCAGCAGACGGTACGGGACAGACGCTAACTATGGCTACACCTTC. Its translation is CASRRYGTDANYGYTF.

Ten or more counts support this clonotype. The CDR3 bases are TGTGCCAGCCGTAGGACAGGGGGGGGGAGCTATGGCTACACCTTC. It codes for CASRRTGGGSYGYTF. The J gene is TRBJ1-2, the V gene TRBV28; 10 positions match TRBD1. J was trimmed by 4 bases and V by 8 bases; bases with no gene match: 10. Germline CDR1 reads MDHEN; CDR2 reads SYDVKM. The CDR3 has 15 amino acids.

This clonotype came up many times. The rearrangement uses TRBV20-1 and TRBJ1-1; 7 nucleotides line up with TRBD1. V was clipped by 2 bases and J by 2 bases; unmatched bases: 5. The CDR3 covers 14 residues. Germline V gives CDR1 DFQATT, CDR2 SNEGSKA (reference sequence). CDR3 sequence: CSARTGTANTEAFF. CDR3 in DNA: TGCAGTGCTAGAACCGGGACAGCTAACACTGAAGCTTTCTTT.

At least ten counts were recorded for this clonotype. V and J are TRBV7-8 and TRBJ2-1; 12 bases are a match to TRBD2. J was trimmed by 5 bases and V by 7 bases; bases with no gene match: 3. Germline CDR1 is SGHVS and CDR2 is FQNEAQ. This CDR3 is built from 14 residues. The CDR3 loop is CASKLAGGNNEQFF. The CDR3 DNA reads TGTGCCAGCAAGCTAGCGGGAGGGAACAATGAGCAGTTCTTC. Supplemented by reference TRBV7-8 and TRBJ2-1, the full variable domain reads GAGVSQSPRYKVAKRGQDVALRCDPISGHVSLFWYQQALGQGPEFLTYFQNEAQLDKSGLPSDRFFAERPEGSVSTLKIQRTQQEDSAVYLCASKLAGGNNEQFFGPGTRLTVL.

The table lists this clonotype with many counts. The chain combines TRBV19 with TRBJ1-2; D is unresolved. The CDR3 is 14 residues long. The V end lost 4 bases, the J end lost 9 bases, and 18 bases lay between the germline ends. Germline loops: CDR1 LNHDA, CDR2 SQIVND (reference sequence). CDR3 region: CASSTPPDGPSYTF. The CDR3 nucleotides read TGTGCCAGTAGTACCCCCCCTGACGGACCTAGCTACACCTTC.

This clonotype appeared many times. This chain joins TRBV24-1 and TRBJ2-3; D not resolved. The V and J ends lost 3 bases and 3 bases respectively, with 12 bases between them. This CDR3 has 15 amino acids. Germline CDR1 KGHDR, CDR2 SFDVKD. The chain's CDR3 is CATSDLPGATDTQYF. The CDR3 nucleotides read TGTGCCACCAGTGATCTCCCCGGTGCTACAGATACGCAGTATTTT.

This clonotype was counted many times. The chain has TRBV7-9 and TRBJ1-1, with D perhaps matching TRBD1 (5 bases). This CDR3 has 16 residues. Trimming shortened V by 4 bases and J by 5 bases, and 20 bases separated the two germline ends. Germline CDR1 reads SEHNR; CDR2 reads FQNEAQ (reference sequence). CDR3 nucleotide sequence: TGTGCCAGCAGCTCCTCCCTAGGTGAGGGGCGGACTGAAGCTTTCTTT. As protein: CASSSSLGEGRTEAFF.

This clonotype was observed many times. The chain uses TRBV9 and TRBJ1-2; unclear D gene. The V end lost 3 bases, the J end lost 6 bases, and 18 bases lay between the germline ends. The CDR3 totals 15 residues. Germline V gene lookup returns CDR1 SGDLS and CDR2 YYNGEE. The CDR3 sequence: CASSEMGAAMDGYTF. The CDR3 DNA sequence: TGTGCCAGCAGCGAGATGGGAGCCGCCATGGATGGCTACACCTTC.

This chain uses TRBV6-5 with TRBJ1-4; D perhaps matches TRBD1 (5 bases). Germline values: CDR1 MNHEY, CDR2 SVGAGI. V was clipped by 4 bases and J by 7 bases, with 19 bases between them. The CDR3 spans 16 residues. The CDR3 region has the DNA TGTGCCAGCAGTTTTCCCCGGGAGGGGAGGAGTGAAAAACTGTTTTTT. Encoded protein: CASSFPREGRSEKLFF.

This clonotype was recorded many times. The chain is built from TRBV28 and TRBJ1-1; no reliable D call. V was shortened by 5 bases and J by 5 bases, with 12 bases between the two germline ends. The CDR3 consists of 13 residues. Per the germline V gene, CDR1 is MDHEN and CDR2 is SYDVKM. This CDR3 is CASSLNAGTEAFF. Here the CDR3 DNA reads TGTGCCAGCAGTCTCAACGCGGGAACTGAAGCTTTCTTT.

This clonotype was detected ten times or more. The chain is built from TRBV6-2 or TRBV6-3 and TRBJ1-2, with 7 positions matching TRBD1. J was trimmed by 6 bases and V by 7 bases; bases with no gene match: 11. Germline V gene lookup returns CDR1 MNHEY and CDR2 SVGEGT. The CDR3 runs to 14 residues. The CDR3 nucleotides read TGTGCCAGCACCCAAATGGGGACAGAAGATGGCTACACCTTC. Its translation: CASTQMGTEDGYTF.

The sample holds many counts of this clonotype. CDR3 loop: CATKHPGSYNEQFF. The CDR3 DNA follows: TGTGCCACCAAGCACCCAGGGTCCTACAATGAGCAGTTCTTC. The J gene is TRBJ2-1, the V gene TRBV10-3; a weak D match, TRBD1 (5 bases). CDR1 and CDR2 (germline): ENHRY, SYGVKD. V lost 10 bases to trimming and J lost 1 base, with 14 bases between them. This CDR3 is 14 amino acids long.

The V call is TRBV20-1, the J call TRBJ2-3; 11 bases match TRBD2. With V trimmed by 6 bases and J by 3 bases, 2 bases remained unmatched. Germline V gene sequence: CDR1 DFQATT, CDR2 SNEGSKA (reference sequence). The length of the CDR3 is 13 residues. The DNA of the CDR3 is TGCAGTGCAACTAGCGGGAGTACAGATACGCAGTATTTT. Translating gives CSATSGSTDTQYF.

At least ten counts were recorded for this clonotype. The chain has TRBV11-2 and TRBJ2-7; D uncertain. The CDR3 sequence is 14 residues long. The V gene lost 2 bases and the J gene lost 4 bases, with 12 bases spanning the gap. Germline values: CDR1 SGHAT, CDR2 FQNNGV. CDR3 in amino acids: CASSLLGHMYEQYF. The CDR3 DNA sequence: TGTGCCAGCAGCTTATTAGGGCACATGTACGAGCAGTACTTC.

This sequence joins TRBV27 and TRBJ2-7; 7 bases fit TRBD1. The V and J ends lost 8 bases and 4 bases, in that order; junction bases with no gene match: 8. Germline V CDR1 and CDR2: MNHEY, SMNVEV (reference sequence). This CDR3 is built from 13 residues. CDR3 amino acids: CASPSGQNYEQYF. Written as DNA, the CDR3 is TGTGCCAGCCCCTCGGGACAGAATTACGAGCAGTACTTC.

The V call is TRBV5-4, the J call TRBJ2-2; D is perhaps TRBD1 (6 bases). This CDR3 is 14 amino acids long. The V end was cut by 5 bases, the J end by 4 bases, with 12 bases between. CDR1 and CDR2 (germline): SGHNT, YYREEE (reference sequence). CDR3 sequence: CASRFDRITGELFF. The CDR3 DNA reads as TGTGCCAGCAGATTTGACAGGATCACCGGGGAGCTGTTTTTT.